This T cell receptor beta chain derives from a study of beta chain features in type 1 diabetes. Study-wide findings and caveats: The naive, central memory and Treg TCRB repertoires looked more alike in patients than they did in healthy donors. Among all four CD4+ subsets, Type 1 diabetes patients had TCRB CDR3s that were moderately but significantly shorter.

This clone was recorded at least ten times. As yet, its antigen is unknown. Germline lookup yields CDR1 SGHTA and CDR2 FQGNSA. This CDR3 spans 11 amino acids. V lost 6 bases, J lost 6 bases, and 9 bases lay in between. Via the markers CD45RO/CCR7/CD25/CD127/CD95/CD27, stem cell-like memory, regulatory, central memory and naive CD4+ cells were sorted. cDNA synthesis used the whole RNA isolate, giving expressed TCRB sequences. There were 3 million to 4 million reads on average in the naive, central memory and regulatory T cell samples. Sequencing used immunoSEQ multiplex PCR; TCRdb keeps in-frame clones, though not all of them. The sample carries roughly 250,000 clones, roughly 9.6% recorded once.

The chain combines TRBV7-2 with TRBJ2-7; no clear D. Sequencing was done on a sample of naive CD4+ T cells from blood. The TCR was taken from a young woman in good health. The CDR3 nucleotides are TGTGCCAGCAGTCCCCCCGGCGAGCAGTACTTC. Translating it yields CASSPPGEQYF.